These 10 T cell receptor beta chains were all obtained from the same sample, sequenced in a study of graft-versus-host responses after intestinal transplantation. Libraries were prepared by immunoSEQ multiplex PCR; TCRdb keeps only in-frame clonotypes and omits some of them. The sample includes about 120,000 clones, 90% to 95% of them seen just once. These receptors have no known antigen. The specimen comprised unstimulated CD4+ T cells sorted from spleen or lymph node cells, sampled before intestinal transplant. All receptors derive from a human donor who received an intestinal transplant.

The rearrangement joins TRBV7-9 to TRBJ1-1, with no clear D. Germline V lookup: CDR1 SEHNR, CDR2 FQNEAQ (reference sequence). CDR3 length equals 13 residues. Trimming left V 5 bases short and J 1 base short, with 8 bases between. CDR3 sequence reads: CASSPPRNTEAFF. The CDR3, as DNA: TGTGCCAGCAGCCCTCCGCGGAACACTGAAGCTTTCTTT.

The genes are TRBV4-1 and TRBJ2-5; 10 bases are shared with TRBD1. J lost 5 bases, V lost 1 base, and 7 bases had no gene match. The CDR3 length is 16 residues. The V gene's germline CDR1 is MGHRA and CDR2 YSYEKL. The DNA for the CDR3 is TGCGCCAGCAGCCAAGTAGGGACAGGGGCCAGGGAGACCCAGTACTTC. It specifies CASSQVGTGARETQYF.

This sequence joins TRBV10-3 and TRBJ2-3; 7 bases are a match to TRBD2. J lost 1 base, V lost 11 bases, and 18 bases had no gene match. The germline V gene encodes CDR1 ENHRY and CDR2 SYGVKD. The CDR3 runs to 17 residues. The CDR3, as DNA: TGTGCCTCCAAAGGGGCGGGAGTGACCCCGGGCACAGATACGCAGTATTTT. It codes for CASKGAGVTPGTDTQYF.

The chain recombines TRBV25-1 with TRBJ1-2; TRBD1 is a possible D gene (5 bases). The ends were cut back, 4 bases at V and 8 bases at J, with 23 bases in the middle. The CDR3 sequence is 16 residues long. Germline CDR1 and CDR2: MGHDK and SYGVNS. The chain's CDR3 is CASSGSGTPGVGGYTF. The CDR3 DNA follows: TGTGCCAGCAGTGGGAGCGGGACCCCTGGGGTTGGCGGCTACACCTTC.

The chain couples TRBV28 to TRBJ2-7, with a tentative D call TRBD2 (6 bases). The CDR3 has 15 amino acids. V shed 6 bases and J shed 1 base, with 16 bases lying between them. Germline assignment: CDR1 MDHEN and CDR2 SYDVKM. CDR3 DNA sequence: TGTGCCAGCAGCCCGGAGGGGAGCCGGTCCTACGAGCAGTACTTC. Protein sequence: CASSPEGSRSYEQYF.

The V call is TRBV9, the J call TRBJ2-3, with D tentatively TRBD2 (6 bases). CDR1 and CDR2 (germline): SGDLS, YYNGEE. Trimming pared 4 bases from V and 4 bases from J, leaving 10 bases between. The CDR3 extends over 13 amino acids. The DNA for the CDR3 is TGTGCCAGCAGCACCGCGGGGCCAGATACGCAGTATTTT. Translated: CASSTAGPDTQYF.

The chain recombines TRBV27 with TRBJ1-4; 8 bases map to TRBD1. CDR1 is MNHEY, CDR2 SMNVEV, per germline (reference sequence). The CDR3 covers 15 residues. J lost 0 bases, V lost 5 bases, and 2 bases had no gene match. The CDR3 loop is CASSGQGATNEKLFF. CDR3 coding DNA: TGTGCCAGCAGTGGACAGGGTGCAACTAATGAAAAACTGTTTTTT.

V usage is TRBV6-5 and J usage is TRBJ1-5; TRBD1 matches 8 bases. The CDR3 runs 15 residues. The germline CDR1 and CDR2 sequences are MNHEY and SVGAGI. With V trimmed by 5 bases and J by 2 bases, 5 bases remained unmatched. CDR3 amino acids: CASSPDRGGNQPQHF. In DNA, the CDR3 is TGTGCCAGCAGTCCAGACAGGGGAGGCAATCAGCCCCAGCATTTT.

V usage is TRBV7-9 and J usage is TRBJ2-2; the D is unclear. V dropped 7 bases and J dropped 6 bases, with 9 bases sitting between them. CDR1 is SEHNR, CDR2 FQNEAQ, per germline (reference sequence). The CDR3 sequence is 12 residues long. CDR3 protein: CASNPQPGELFF. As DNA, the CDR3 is TGTGCCAGCAACCCACAGCCCGGGGAGCTGTTTTTT.

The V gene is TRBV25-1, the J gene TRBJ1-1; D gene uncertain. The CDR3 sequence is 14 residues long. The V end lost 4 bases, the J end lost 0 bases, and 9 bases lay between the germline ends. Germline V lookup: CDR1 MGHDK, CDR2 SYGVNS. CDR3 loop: CASSGGPMNTEAFF. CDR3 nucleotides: TGTGCCAGCAGTGGAGGGCCCATGAACACTGAAGCTTTCTTT. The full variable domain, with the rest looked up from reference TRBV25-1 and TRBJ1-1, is EADIYQTPRYLVIGTGKKITLECSQTMGHDKMYWYQQDPGMELHLIHYSYGVNSTEKGDLSSESTVSRIRTEHFPLTLESARPSHTSQYLCASSGGPMNTEAFFGQGTRLTVV.